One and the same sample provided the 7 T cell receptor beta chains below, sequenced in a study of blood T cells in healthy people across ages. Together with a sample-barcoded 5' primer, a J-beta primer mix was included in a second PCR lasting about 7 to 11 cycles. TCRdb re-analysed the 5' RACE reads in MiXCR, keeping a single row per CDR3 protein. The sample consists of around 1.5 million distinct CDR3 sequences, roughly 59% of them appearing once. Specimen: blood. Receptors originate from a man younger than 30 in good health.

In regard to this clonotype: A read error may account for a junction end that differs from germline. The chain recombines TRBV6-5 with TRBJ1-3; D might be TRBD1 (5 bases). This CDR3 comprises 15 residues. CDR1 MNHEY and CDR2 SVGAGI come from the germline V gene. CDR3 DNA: TGTGCCAGCGGTTACCGGGGGGTCTCTGGAAACACCATATATTTT. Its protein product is CASGYRGVSGNTIYF.

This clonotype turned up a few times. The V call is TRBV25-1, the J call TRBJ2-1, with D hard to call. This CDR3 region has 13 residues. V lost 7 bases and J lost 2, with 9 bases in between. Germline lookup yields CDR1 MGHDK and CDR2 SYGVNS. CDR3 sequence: CASMATTYNEQFF. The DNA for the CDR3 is TGTGCCAGCATGGCGACGACCTACAATGAGCAGTTCTTC.

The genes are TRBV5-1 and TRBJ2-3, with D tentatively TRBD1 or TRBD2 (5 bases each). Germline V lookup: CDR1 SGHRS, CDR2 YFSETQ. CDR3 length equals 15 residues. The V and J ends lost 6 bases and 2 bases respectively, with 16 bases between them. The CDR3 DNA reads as TGCGCCAGCACCGGCGTTGGGGGTGACACAGATACGCAGTATTTT. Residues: CASTGVGGDTDTQYF.

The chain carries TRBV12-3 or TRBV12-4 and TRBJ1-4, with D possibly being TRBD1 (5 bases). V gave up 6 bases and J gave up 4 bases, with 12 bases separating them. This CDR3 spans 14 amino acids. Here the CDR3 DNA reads TGTGCCAGCAGGCGGGGCCCCTTTAATGAAAAACTGTTTTTT. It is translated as CASRRGPFNEKLFF.

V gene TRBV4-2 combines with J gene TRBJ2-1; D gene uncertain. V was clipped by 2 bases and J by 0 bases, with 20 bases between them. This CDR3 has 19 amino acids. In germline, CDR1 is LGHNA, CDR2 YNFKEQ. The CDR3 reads CASSQTGFLGTSSYNEQFF. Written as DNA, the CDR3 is TGTGCCAGCAGCCAAACCGGGTTTTTAGGAACAAGCTCCTACAATGAGCAGTTCTTC.

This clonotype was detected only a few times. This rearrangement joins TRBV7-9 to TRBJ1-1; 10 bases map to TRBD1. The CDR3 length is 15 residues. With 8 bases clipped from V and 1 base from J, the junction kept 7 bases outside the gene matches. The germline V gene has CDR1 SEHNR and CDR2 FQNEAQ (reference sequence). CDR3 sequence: CASRGTGAPNTEAFF. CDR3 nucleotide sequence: TGTGCCAGCCGAGGGACAGGGGCGCCGAACACTGAAGCTTTCTTT.

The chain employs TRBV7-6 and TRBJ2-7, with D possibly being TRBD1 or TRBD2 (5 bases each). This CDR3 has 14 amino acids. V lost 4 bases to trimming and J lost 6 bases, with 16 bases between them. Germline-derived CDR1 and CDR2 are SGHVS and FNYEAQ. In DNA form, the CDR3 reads TGTGCCAGCAGCTCCGCCTCTGGGGCGGGCGAGCAGTACTTC. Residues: CASSSASGAGEQYF.